Sequencing of this T cell receptor beta chain was carried out in a study of regulatory T cells in long-lasting Graves disease (dated by TCRdb to the early 2020s). Some background on the complete study: Persistent Graves' disease was defined as persistently positive TSH receptor autoantibodies together with antithyroid drug treatment for over 5 years. A total of 35 or so samples were covered by TCR sequencing, comprising approximately 13 persistent and roughly 20 newly diagnosed Graves' disease patients. Peripheral blood TCR sequencing and RNA sequencing compared persistent Graves' disease patients with newly diagnosed Graves' disease patients. The study was conducted in China and was registered as a clinical trial. Antithyroid drugs had been taken for approximately 9.5 years on average by persistent Graves' disease patients in the clinical cohort.

Reading the label with the study, this specimen's time point is: persistent/refractory GD, antithyroid drugs over 5 years with positive TRAb. For both TCR sequencing and RNA sequencing, RNA was extracted from PBMCs using TRIzol. Graves' disease was diagnosed according to American Thyroid Association guidelines. Patients for the study were recruited at an endocrinology department in Xi'an, China. From each patient, about 8.9 milliliters of peripheral blood was collected into an EDTA anticoagulant tube. Ficoll Paque Plus density gradient separation was used to isolate PBMCs, and no further T cell sorting was done. RNA quality was checked with an Agilent 2100 Bioanalyzer and agarose gel, and concentration with a NanoDrop 2000. Library preparation used multiplex PCR. Instrument used: Illumina HiSeq 4000. TCR beta libraries were built with iRepertoire HTBI primers and Arm-PCR amplification of CDR3 regions. Gel purification was performed on PCR products prior to sequencing. In the source study's methods: Across samples, around 62 TRBV and 13 to 15 TRBJ segments were identified and used for gene usage analysis of CDR3 amino acid clonotypes. COPE and FqMerger were used to merge filtered high-quality paired reads into contigs. BLAST was used to align contigs to IMGT TRBV, TRBD and TRBJ reference genes, and CDR3 was defined according to IMGT. Any clonotype with a frequency above 0.1% was classified as a highly expanded clone. Shannon entropy was used to measure repertoire diversity, and the Gini coefficient was used to measure V-J evenness. A clonotype found in more than one individual was treated as public. Clones were called with MiXCR by TCRdb after fastp trimmed the public reads at Q25, and only in-frame beta chains were retained. Every entry covers one CDR3 protein and lists the most common genes and DNA from its rows. The V and J calls shown here were made by TCRdb, not taken from the authors' results. Within this sample are almost 350,000 distinct CDR3 sequences, with less than 20% of them counted one time only. The leading ten clones occupy 29% of the sample.

From cysteine to phenylalanine, the CDR3 is 17 amino acids long. Just CDR3 DNA is preserved here, 51 bases in frame from base 1. The germline V gene encodes CDR1 SEHNR and CDR2 FQNEAQ (reference sequence). The junction shows trimming of 0 bases on V and 1 base on J, and the gene matches do not reach 5 bases of it. General findings and caveats noted by the study authors: Compared with newly diagnosed patients, persistent Graves' disease patients had lower TCR Shannon entropy and fewer highly expanded clones, which suggests clonal expansion. Preferential use of TRBV28, TRBJ1-2 and TRBJ2-5 was observed in persistent disease, whereas TRBV20-1 and TRBJ2-1 were favored in newly diagnosed disease. The authors noted that the small sample size was a limitation that may lower accuracy. Peripheral blood alone was examined, since thyroid tissue, which constituted the primary lesion, could not be accessed. A larger number of public clonotypes was shared among persistent patients (approximately 3,000) than among newly diagnosed patients (around 870). Sequencing and analysis were limited to the TCR beta chain.

This clonotype was found a few times. What this receptor recognizes is not known. No much larger clone is present one base from it, and per-base qualities are unavailable. This material consisted of peripheral blood mononuclear cells (PBMCs), taken when the disease was refractory, from a patient treated with antithyroid drugs. The sequence was collected from a female donor with Graves disease. This chain is built from TRBV7-9 and TRBJ2-2; 7 central nucleotides agree with TRBD1. The DNA is TGTGCCAGCAGCTTAGCACACAGGGGCATGAACACCGGGGAGCTGTTTTTT. This codes for CASSLAHRGMNTGELFF.